This is a list of T cell receptor beta chains from one sample in a study of blood T cell repertoires in COVID-19. Repertoires were generated with immunoSEQ multiplex PCR, while TCRdb's copy carries only in-frame clones and drops some. The data hold roughly 120,000 clones, with around four fifths observed a single time. Source material: peripheral blood. The receptor set was obtained from a man aged 25 to 40 with acute or convalescent COVID-19. Each CDR3 is given with its conserved first and last residue. The D gene is left open where the match is weak. Not all rows give a size; the values are once, few, many and, for expanded clones, a class.

CDR3 protein,CDR3 DNA,J gene,V gene,D gene,clone size,CDR3 length
CASSSTGVYTGELFF,TGTGCCAGCAGTTCGACAGGGGTGTACACCGGGGAGCTGTTTTTT,TRBJ2-2,TRBV27,TRBD1,-,15
CASSPRDRGMNTEAFF,TGTGCCAGCTCACCACGGGACAGGGGGATGAACACTGAAGCTTTCTTT,TRBJ1-1,TRBV18,TRBD1,-,16
CASSPARAGGHGYTF,TGTGCCAGCAGCCCAGCCCGGGCAGGGGGCCATGGCTACACCTTC,TRBJ1-2,TRBV11-1,TRBD1,-,15
CASSLSHSGMETQYF,TGTGCCAGCAGCTTGAGTCACTCCGGGATGGAGACCCAGTACTTC,TRBJ2-5,TRBV5-4,-,-,15
CASSQDPTGELFF,TGTGCCAGCAGCCAAGATCCTACCGGGGAGCTGTTTTTT,TRBJ2-2,TRBV4-2,-,-,13
CASSLRAGLPGHEQFF,TGTGCCAGCAGCTTAAGAGCGGGGCTGCCAGGCCATGAGCAGTTCTTC,TRBJ2-1,TRBV7-8,TRBD2,once,16
CAISGTGGETQYF,TGTGCCATCAGCGGGACTGGGGGGGAGACCCAGTACTTC,TRBJ2-5,TRBV10-3,-,-,13
CASRPYYRARQETQYF,TGCGCCAGCAGACCCTACTACAGGGCCCGGCAAGAGACCCAGTACTTC,TRBJ2-5,TRBV5-1,-,-,16
CAWSDGDREVETQYF,TGTGCCTGGAGTGACGGGGACAGGGAGGTCGAGACCCAGTACTTC,TRBJ2-5,TRBV30,TRBD1,once,15
CASSNTRETQYF,TGTGCCAGCAGTAATACCCGGGAGACCCAGTACTTC,TRBJ2-5,TRBV6-6,-,-,12
CASSLEPRTEAFF,TGTGCCAGCAGTTTGGAGCCACGCACTGAAGCTTTCTTT,TRBJ1-1,TRBV12-3/TRBV12-4,-,-,13
CASSPHGGVGANVLTF,TGTGCCAGCAGCCCCCACGGCGGGGTTGGGGCCAACGTCCTGACTTTC,TRBJ2-6,TRBV3-1/TRBV3-2,-,-,16
CAISVLPGQGGPEAFF,TGTGCCATCAGTGTTCTTCCGGGACAGGGGGGCCCCGAAGCTTTCTTT,TRBJ1-1,TRBV10-3,TRBD1,-,16
CASSRGQGATEAFF,TGTGCCAGCAGTAGAGGACAGGGGGCCACTGAAGCTTTCTTT,TRBJ1-1,TRBV6-5,TRBD1,-,14
CASSEFGGLKEQYF,TGTGCCAGCAGTGAATTCGGGGGGCTGAAAGAGCAGTACTTC,TRBJ2-7,TRBV25-1,-,-,14
CASGRRGTGELFF,TGTGCCAGCGGCCGGAGGGGCACCGGGGAGCTGTTTTTT,TRBJ2-2,TRBV12-3/TRBV12-4,-,-,13
CASSIMGQNNQPQHF,TGTGCCAGTAGTATAATGGGGCAGAACAATCAGCCCCAGCATTTT,TRBJ1-5,TRBV19,-,-,15
CASSPNTGGFSTDTQYF,TGTGCCAGCAGCCCAAACACAGGGGGTTTTAGCACAGATACGCAGTATTTT,TRBJ2-3,TRBV5-5,TRBD1,-,17
CAWSLGQGSSPLHF,TGTGCCTGGAGTCTCGGGCAGGGAAGTTCACCCCTCCACTTT,TRBJ1-6,TRBV30,-,-,14
CASSQGSGTGELFF,TGTGCCAGCAGCCAAGGGAGCGGCACCGGGGAGCTGTTTTTT,TRBJ2-2,TRBV3-1/TRBV3-2,-,-,14
CASSYPGGTKNIQYF,TGTGCCAGCAGCTACCCGGGGGGAACCAAAAACATTCAGTACTTC,TRBJ2-4,TRBV5-8,TRBD2,-,15
CACLTGGWNYGYTF,TGTGCCTGCCTTACAGGGGGGTGGAACTATGGCTACACCTTC,TRBJ1-2,TRBV30,TRBD1,few,14
CASSGTQSGQAYEAFF,TGTGCCAGCAGCGGAACGCAGTCGGGACAGGCCTATGAAGCTTTCTTT,TRBJ1-1,TRBV5-6,TRBD1,-,16
CASSLDGTSFDEQFF,TGCGCCAGCAGCTTGGACGGGACTAGCTTCGATGAGCAGTTCTTC,TRBJ2-1,TRBV5-1,TRBD2,-,15
CASSPTPWTRGGTQYF,TGCGCCAGCAGCCCCACCCCGTGGACGCGGGGTGGCACGCAGTATTTT,TRBJ2-3,TRBV5-1,-,-,16
CASSEGSGATYGYTF,TGTGCCAGCAGTGAAGGGTCAGGGGCCACCTATGGCTACACCTTC,TRBJ1-2,TRBV6-1,-,-,15
CASRSGPGQPQHF,TGTGCCAGCAGGTCCGGTCCGGGGCAGCCCCAGCATTTT,TRBJ1-5,TRBV7-9,-,few,13
CSASSGRPFYGYTF,TGCAGTGCTAGTTCAGGGCGGCCCTTCTATGGCTACACCTTC,TRBJ1-2,TRBV20-1,-,-,14
CASSLTSGTPGELFF,TGTGCCAGCAGCTTAACTAGCGGGACCCCCGGGGAGCTGTTTTTT,TRBJ2-2,TRBV7-2,TRBD2,-,15
CASSMGLAGGQFF,TGTGCCAGTAGTATGGGACTAGCGGGGGGGCAGTTCTTC,TRBJ2-1,TRBV19,TRBD2,-,13
CASSYSTTSARGNQPQHF,TGTGCCAGCAGTTACTCGACGACTTCCGCCCGGGGGAATCAGCCCCAGCATTTT,TRBJ1-5,TRBV6-2/TRBV6-3,-,-,18
CASSPAGGPEKLFF,TGTGCCAGCAGCCCCGCAGGGGGACCTGAAAAACTGTTTTTT,TRBJ1-4,TRBV7-9,TRBD1,-,14
CASSLVPGEQFF,TGTGCCAGCAGCTTAGTACCCGGTGAGCAGTTCTTC,TRBJ2-1,TRBV13,-,-,12
CATSRGQGEGYTF,TGTGCCACCAGCCGCGGACAGGGGGAGGGCTACACCTTC,TRBJ1-2,TRBV15,TRBD1,-,13
CASATSGGNLGDTQYF,TGTGCCAGCGCAACTAGCGGGGGAAATCTTGGGGATACGCAGTATTTT,TRBJ2-3,TRBV13,TRBD2,-,16
CASSLGDSSGNTIYF,TGCGCCAGCAGCTTGGGGGACAGCTCTGGAAACACCATATATTTT,TRBJ1-3,TRBV5-1,TRBD1,-,15
CASSVVGQGANTEAFF,TGTGCCAGCAGCGTAGTTGGCCAGGGGGCTAACACTGAAGCTTTCTTT,TRBJ1-1,TRBV9,TRBD1,few,16
CASSPPTGGLAGHNEQFF,TGTGCCAGCAGCCCGCCGACAGGGGGACTAGCGGGGCACAATGAGCAGTTCTTC,TRBJ2-1,TRBV7-8,TRBD2,-,18
CAVRGEPIYTQYF,TGTGCCGTTCGGGGAGAACCCATTTATACGCAGTATTTT,TRBJ2-3,TRBV6-5,-,-,13
CASSLSAYNNEQFF,TGTGCCAGCAGCTTGAGCGCCTACAACAATGAGCAGTTCTTC,TRBJ2-1,TRBV7-9,-,-,14
CASSAATQETQYF,TGTGCCAGCAGCGCCGCTACCCAAGAGACCCAGTACTTC,TRBJ2-5,TRBV5-4,-,-,13
CASSLLSDWSSGNTIYF,TGTGCCAGCAGCCTTCTCTCCGACTGGAGCTCTGGAAACACCATATATTTT,TRBJ1-3,TRBV7-2,-,-,17
CASSAGQGAAEQYF,TGTGCCAGCAGCGCGGGACAGGGGGCAGCCGAGCAGTACTTC,TRBJ2-7,TRBV7-9,TRBD1,-,14
CASRRTSGLAREQFF,TGTGCCAGCAGGAGGACTAGCGGGCTAGCAAGGGAGCAGTTCTTC,TRBJ2-1,TRBV27,TRBD2,-,15
CASSVGSGLDIQYF,TGTGCCAGCAGCGTAGGGTCAGGCCTGGACATTCAGTACTTC,TRBJ2-4,TRBV9,-,-,14
CASNQGAGGYGYTF,TGTGCCAGCAATCAGGGGGCAGGGGGCTATGGCTACACCTTC,TRBJ1-2,TRBV6-5,TRBD1,-,14
CASSLFGSGSTDTQYF,TGTGCCAGCAGCTTATTCGGGAGTGGGAGCACAGATACGCAGTATTTT,TRBJ2-3,TRBV7-2,-,-,16
CASSQDPPGGRDEAFF,TGCGCCAGCAGCCAAGATCCTCCAGGGGGAAGGGATGAAGCTTTCTTT,TRBJ1-1,TRBV4-3,TRBD1,-,16
CASSDWGPNTEAFF,TGTGCCAGCAGTGACTGGGGGCCTAACACTGAAGCTTTCTTT,TRBJ1-1,TRBV2,-,-,14
CASSLPLYGYTF,TGTGCCAGTAGTCTCCCCCTCTATGGCTACACCTTC,TRBJ1-2,TRBV19,-,-,12
CSVYQKMNTEAFF,TGCAGCGTGTACCAGAAGATGAACACTGAAGCTTTCTTT,TRBJ1-1,TRBV29-1,-,-,13
CASIAGGWDNEQFF,TGTGCCAGCATAGCGGGGGGGTGGGATAATGAGCAGTTCTTC,TRBJ2-1,TRBV7-2,TRBD2,-,14
CASSEGGGALETQYF,TGTGCCAGCAGTGAAGGGGGAGGCGCCTTAGAGACCCAGTACTTC,TRBJ2-5,TRBV2,-,-,15
CASSASGGFGYTF,TGTGCCAGCAGCGCCAGCGGGGGGTTTGGCTACACCTTC,TRBJ1-2,TRBV9,-,-,13
CASSLDVRTANSPLHF,TGTGCCAGCAGCTTGGATGTTCGGACAGCGAATTCACCCCTCCACTTT,TRBJ1-6,TRBV5-4,-,-,16